This entry describes one T cell receptor beta chain. The data belong to a study of OX40 agonist ivuxolimab in advanced cancers. Data came from immunoSEQ multiplex PCR; TCRdb stores just in-frame clones and leaves some out. The profile shows approximately 40,000 clones, 88% of them singletons. Patients who had autoimmune disease history or got systemic immunosuppression were left out. This CDR3 contains 16 residues. In germline, CDR1 is MNHEY, CDR2 SMNVEV (reference sequence). V shed 6 bases and J shed 4 bases, with 19 bases lying between them. This clonotype was obtained from an adult with an advanced solid tumor such as melanoma, head and neck, liver or kidney cancer. The chain uses TRBV27 and TRBJ2-1; tentative D call: TRBD2 (6 bases). The sequencing used CD4+ or CD8+ T cells sorted from blood, collected in a trial of the OX40 agonist ivuxolimab. CDR3 loop: CASRGRLSAHYNEQFF. CDR3 in DNA: TGTGCCAGCAGGGGGAGGCTATCGGCACATTACAATGAGCAGTTCTTC.